This T cell receptor (beta chain) was identified in a study of regulatory T cells in long-lasting Graves disease (dated by TCRdb to the early 2020s). Context from the whole study: Antithyroid drugs had been taken for less than 3 months by newly diagnosed Graves' disease patients. This study used TCR sequencing and RNA sequencing of peripheral blood to compare persistent Graves' disease patients against newly diagnosed Graves' disease patients. The study was conducted in China and was registered as a clinical trial. TCR sequencing covered approximately 13 persistent and 20 newly diagnosed Graves' disease patients, 33 samples in total. Here is what the overall study found, with its caveats: Peripheral blood alone was examined, since thyroid tissue, which constituted the primary lesion, could not be accessed. More public clonotypes were shared among persistent patients (under 3,000) than among newly diagnosed patients (roughly 1,000). As a limitation, the authors acknowledged that the small sample size may reduce accuracy. Lower TCR Shannon entropy and fewer highly expanded clones were observed in persistent Graves' disease patients than in newly diagnosed patients, which suggested clonal expansion. Sequencing and analysis were restricted to the TCR beta chain.

The library relied on multiplex PCR. The run used an Illumina HiSeq 4000. CDR3 regions were amplified by Arm-PCR with iRepertoire HTBI primers to construct TCR beta libraries. Gel purification was performed on PCR products prior to sequencing. Concerning the study's data processing: Gene usage analysis of CDR3 amino acid clonotypes relied on the roughly 64 TRBV and 14 TRBJ segments identified across samples. Filtered high-quality paired reads were merged into contigs using COPE and FqMerger. BLAST was used to align contigs to the IMGT TRBV, TRBD and TRBJ reference genes, and CDR3 was defined following IMGT. Clonotypes above 0.1% frequency were classified as highly expanded clones. Shannon entropy served as the measure of repertoire diversity, while the Gini coefficient captured V-J evenness. Clonotypes shared by more than one individual were considered public. Through fastp at Q25 and MiXCR, TCRdb rebuilt clones from the public reads, retaining in-frame beta chains. Under each unique CDR3 protein, matching rows form one entry showing the most common genes and DNA. What appears here as the V and J calls and clone size reflects TCRdb's work, not the paper's. Here the sample has 400,000 to 650,000 distinct CDR3 sequences; around 15% occur a single time. The ten largest clones represent around a quarter of the sample.

A remark on this clonotype: This receptor's antigen is unknown. No qualities accompany the bases; no much larger clone lies one base away.

This specimen's time point label, per the study, means: newly diagnosed GD, antithyroid drugs for less than 3 months. RNA was extracted from PBMCs in TRIzol for both TCR sequencing and RNA sequencing. Graves' disease was diagnosed according to American Thyroid Association guidelines. The patients came from an endocrinology department in Xi'an, China. From each patient, about 9 milliliters of peripheral blood was collected into an EDTA anticoagulant tube. Ficoll Paque Plus density gradient separation was used to isolate PBMCs, and no further T cell sorting was done. An Agilent 2100 Bioanalyzer and agarose gel were used to check RNA quality, and a NanoDrop 2000 was used to measure RNA concentration. Separately, the same data were catalogued under a study of T cells in Graves' hyperthyroidism and ophthalmopathy. The second source states: Stable Graves' hyperthyroidism was defined as the absence of progression to ophthalmopathy over 18 months of follow-up. Hyperthyroidism patients were newly diagnosed, with disease duration under 2 months, and aged 18 to 65 years. Patients with uncontrolled infections, other autoimmune diseases, pregnancy or lactation were excluded. Diagnoses were based on clinical symptoms, serum thyroxine and TRAb, thyroid ultrasound and orbital computed tomography. For the first round of RT-PCR on the TCR CDR3, the HTBI primer set was used together with the Qiagen OneStep RT-PCR kit. Blood samples also contained most of the expanded thyroid clonotypes (frequency above 0.001), which suggests that blood repertoires may reflect thyroid immune responses. In cross-validation, a model built on a 13 V-J signature told ophthalmopathy apart from stable hyperthyroidism with 87.88% sensitivity and roughly 83% specificity, and in testing the same model reached 80%/75%. In validation, the model predicted progression to ophthalmopathy with 55% to 71% sensitivity and around 72% specificity, a median of approximately 6.5 months before onset. To identify TCR V-J signatures that set the groups apart, the researchers used a discovery cohort of 100 patients, made up of roughly 40 with Graves' ophthalmopathy and about 59 with stable Graves' hyperthyroidism. Prospective prediction of ophthalmopathy was tested in an independent validation cohort consisting of roughly 20 hyperthyroidism patients and about 17 patients who later progressed to ophthalmopathy. The 75 to 100 discovery patients were randomly divided into training and test sets at a 7:3 ratio. Thyroid tissue and blood T-cell repertoires from about six Graves' hyperthyroidism patients were also compared in the study. After blood sampling, hyperthyroidism patients were treated with methimazole at a starting dose of 30 mg daily, and ophthalmopathy patients were treated with high-dose intravenous methylprednisolone. Libraries were constructed in a second round of multiplex PCR, after which size selection and purification were carried out. Libraries were sequenced paired-end with 100 bp reads on an Illumina HiSeq2000. SOAPnuke was used to process the raw data, with reads discarded if the reads contained adapters or uncalled bases, had a mean Phred below 15, or lacked an exact constant-primer or identifier match. High-quality paired reads were merged with COPE v1.2.5, and unique nucleotide sequences were defined as clonotypes. MiTCR v1.1 was used to align the clonotypes against IMGT TRBV, TRBD and TRBJ reference segments. The analysis included only V-J combinations with a frequency above 0.0001, which together covered about 99% of the repertoires. The TCS score was defined as F50 (clonal expansion) divided by E x V (chaos), with BLOSUM62-based TCRdist calculated between CDR3 peptides within each V-J. Welch's t-statistics and random forest reduced 500 to 550 V-J features to 13, which were used in a naive Bayes classifier (R e1071). Sample size was not statistically predetermined, and investigators were not blinded to group allocation. According to the paper, TCR Vbeta CDR3 sequencing was carried out on 120 to 150 peripheral blood samples, which came from over 40 ophthalmopathy, under 85 hyperthyroidism and roughly 17 progressor patients.

The source of this sequence is a middle-aged woman with Graves disease. Donor details come from another sample of the same person, matched by shared clones. Here the sequenced sample was peripheral blood mononuclear cells (PBMCs), taken at new diagnosis, from a patient treated with antithyroid drugs.

DNA sequence: TGTGCCAGCAGTCCAGGGGGGTCCTCTGGGGCCAACGTCCTGACTTTC. Translated, this gives CASSPGGSSGANVLTF. The sequence joins TRBV7-9 to TRBJ2-6; the D gene is perhaps TRBD1, from 7 matching bases. From its cysteine to its phenylalanine, the CDR3 spans 16 amino acids. Left in the record is the CDR3 DNA by itself, 48 bases read in frame from the first base. The germline V gene (reference sequence) provides CDR1 SEHNR and CDR2 FQNEAQ. A distance of 12 bases separates the germline ends of V and J, which lose 6 bases and 0 bases respectively.